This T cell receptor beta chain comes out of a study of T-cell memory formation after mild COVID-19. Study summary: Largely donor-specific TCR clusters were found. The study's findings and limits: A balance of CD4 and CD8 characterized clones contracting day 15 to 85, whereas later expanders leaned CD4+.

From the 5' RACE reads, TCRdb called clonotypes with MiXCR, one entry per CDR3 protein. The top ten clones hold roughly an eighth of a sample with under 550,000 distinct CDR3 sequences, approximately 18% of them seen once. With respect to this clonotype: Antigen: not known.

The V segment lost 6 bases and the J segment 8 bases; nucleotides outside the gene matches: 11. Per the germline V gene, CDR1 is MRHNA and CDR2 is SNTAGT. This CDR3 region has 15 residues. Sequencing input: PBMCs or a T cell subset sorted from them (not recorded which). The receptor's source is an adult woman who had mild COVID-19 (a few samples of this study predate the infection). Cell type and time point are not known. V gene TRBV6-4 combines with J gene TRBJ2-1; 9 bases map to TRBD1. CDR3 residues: CASSLGGQGLDEQFF. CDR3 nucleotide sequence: TGTGCCAGCAGCCTAGGGGGACAGGGCCTGGATGAGCAGTTCTTC.